This TCR beta chain comes out of a study of EBV T-cell therapy then PD-1 blockade in nasopharyngeal carcinoma. In this sample, this clone turned up a few times. The antigen remains undetermined. This CDR3 spans 15 amino acids. Trimming took 0 bases from V and 4 from J; bases not matched to a gene: 0. The V gene's germline CDR1 is LGHNA and CDR2 YNFKEQ. Noted treatment: AdE1-LMPpoly-expanded autologous EBV-specific T-cell therapy followed by anti-PD-1 nivolumab. Assay: immunoSEQ multiplex PCR; the TCRdb copy retains only in-frame clones and omits some. The sample has 15,000 or so clones, approximately 88% seen once.

The specimen was CD8+ T cells from blood, collected at day 0 from a patient whose treatment included autologous EBV-specific T cells and nivolumab. The genes are TRBV4-2 and TRBJ2-3, with TRBD2 matching 11 bases. The source is a man aged 35-49 years with nasopharyngeal carcinoma. The chain's CDR3 is CASSQDSGGADTQYF. DNA for the CDR3: TGTGCCAGCAGCCAAGATAGCGGGGGGGCAGATACGCAGTATTTT.